A selection of T cell receptor beta chains follows, all from one sample in a study of blood T cell repertoires in COVID-19. The data were produced by immunoSEQ multiplex PCR, yet TCRdb's version contains in-frame clones alone and is incomplete. The sample records over 200,000 clones, around 80% being singletons. The specimen sequenced was peripheral blood. These receptors originate from a man aged 40-50 years who had recovered from COVID-19. Each CDR3 is given with its conserved first and last residue. Each record gives: CDR3 protein, CDR3 length, V gene.

CDR3 protein: CASSLALGSNNSPLHF; CDR3 length: 16; V gene: TRBV7-6
CDR3 protein: CASGFFGGLDEKLFF; CDR3 length: 15; V gene: TRBV12-5
CDR3 protein: CASSSSTGGNTIYF; CDR3 length: 14; V gene: TRBV6-2/TRBV6-3
CDR3 protein: CATSRNSGQKGGYTF; CDR3 length: 15; V gene: TRBV15
CDR3 protein: CASTYDRGHEQFF; CDR3 length: 13; V gene: TRBV7-2
CDR3 protein: CASSPGTSGSNEQFF; CDR3 length: 15; V gene: TRBV7-9
CDR3 protein: CASSFRAGGYGNEQFF; CDR3 length: 16; V gene: TRBV7-9
CDR3 protein: CAWSTLTEAFF; CDR3 length: 11; V gene: TRBV30
CDR3 protein: CASSPRTVYNEQFF; CDR3 length: 14; V gene: TRBV13
CDR3 protein: CASSLRGRSSYEQYF; CDR3 length: 15; V gene: TRBV27
CDR3 protein: CASLRDRGINEQYF; CDR3 length: 14; V gene: TRBV2
CDR3 protein: CASSQLEGTEAFF; CDR3 length: 13; V gene: TRBV7-9
CDR3 protein: CASSLFATAGEKLFF; CDR3 length: 15; V gene: TRBV7-9
CDR3 protein: CASSRSRRVNYGYTF; CDR3 length: 15; V gene: TRBV3-1/TRBV3-2
CDR3 protein: CSASYVDTQYF; CDR3 length: 11; V gene: TRBV20-1
CDR3 protein: CASSQASGTAWAGYTF; CDR3 length: 16; V gene: TRBV3-1/TRBV3-2
CDR3 protein: CASSLRTGNDEQFF; CDR3 length: 14; V gene: TRBV5-1
CDR3 protein: CASSESYLRTEAFF; CDR3 length: 14; V gene: TRBV10-1
CDR3 protein: CASSSTWGGAYYEQYF; CDR3 length: 16; V gene: TRBV3-1/TRBV3-2
CDR3 protein: CASSLYSRTSGTNEQYF; CDR3 length: 17; V gene: TRBV5-5
CDR3 protein: CASSLGFIRAGAGEQFF; CDR3 length: 17; V gene: TRBV7-2
CDR3 protein: CSVQNTEAFF; CDR3 length: 10; V gene: TRBV29-1
CDR3 protein: CSARVRLAQYF; CDR3 length: 11; V gene: TRBV20-1
CDR3 protein: CASSLAVSGNTIYF; CDR3 length: 14; V gene: TRBV11-2
CDR3 protein: CASSRGGQPQHF; CDR3 length: 12; V gene: TRBV12-3/TRBV12-4
CDR3 protein: CASSPTGRNQPQHF; CDR3 length: 14; V gene: TRBV27
CDR3 protein: CASSLSPVSYEQYF; CDR3 length: 14; V gene: TRBV5-1
CDR3 protein: CATGVAGGTGELFF; CDR3 length: 14; V gene: TRBV24-1
CDR3 protein: CAISDSGGLTDTQYF; CDR3 length: 15; V gene: TRBV10-3
CDR3 protein: CASSSRQGALGNTIYF; CDR3 length: 16; V gene: TRBV7-2
CDR3 protein: CASSIIPGGNQPQHF; CDR3 length: 15; V gene: TRBV19
CDR3 protein: CASSIEGTGLATEQYF; CDR3 length: 16; V gene: TRBV19
CDR3 protein: CASGGRVIADTQYF; CDR3 length: 14; V gene: TRBV12-5
CDR3 protein: CASSTRLLAGGPNEQFF; CDR3 length: 17; V gene: TRBV19
CDR3 protein: CASSLARGETQYF; CDR3 length: 13; V gene: TRBV7-2
CDR3 protein: CAWSVLAGLGYTF; CDR3 length: 13; V gene: TRBV30
CDR3 protein: CASCRAGEKLFF; CDR3 length: 12; V gene: TRBV6-8
CDR3 protein: CSVRQGTGNQPQHF; CDR3 length: 14; V gene: TRBV29-1
CDR3 protein: CASSLGTSGGLIRNIQYF; CDR3 length: 18; V gene: TRBV11-2
CDR3 protein: CASSFGIAGENNEQFF; CDR3 length: 16; V gene: TRBV5-4
CDR3 protein: CAWGWGQGLEQYF; CDR3 length: 13; V gene: TRBV30
CDR3 protein: CASSWDRVEDTQYF; CDR3 length: 14; V gene: TRBV2
CDR3 protein: CASRASGGIPGTQYF; CDR3 length: 15; V gene: TRBV27
CDR3 protein: CASSIGWGAYGYTF; CDR3 length: 14; V gene: TRBV19
CDR3 protein: CASSASFGRAQNTGELFF; CDR3 length: 18; V gene: TRBV19
CDR3 protein: CASSYRQGYAEAFF; CDR3 length: 14; V gene: TRBV6-2/TRBV6-3
CDR3 protein: CASSPGDSQETQYF; CDR3 length: 14; V gene: TRBV5-4
CDR3 protein: CASYPGGYTTDTQYF; CDR3 length: 15; V gene: TRBV11-2
CDR3 protein: CATSRSGRGSEKLFF; CDR3 length: 15; V gene: TRBV15
CDR3 protein: CAWSGVSYNEQFF; CDR3 length: 13; V gene: TRBV30
CDR3 protein: CASSRGGEDSYEQYF; CDR3 length: 15; V gene: TRBV5-1
CDR3 protein: CASSQDGAPRQETQYF; CDR3 length: 16; V gene: TRBV4-1
CDR3 protein: CASSSWTGGSAYEQYF; CDR3 length: 16; V gene: TRBV6-5
CDR3 protein: CASSPTLRRGGTDTQYF; CDR3 length: 17; V gene: TRBV7-2
CDR3 protein: CASKSRGNQPQHF; CDR3 length: 13; V gene: TRBV2
CDR3 protein: CASSLYGEGPYEQYF; CDR3 length: 15; V gene: TRBV7-2
CDR3 protein: CASSLAGTLGDGYTF; CDR3 length: 15; V gene: TRBV11-3
CDR3 protein: CASSQDYGREKETQYF; CDR3 length: 16; V gene: TRBV4-3
CDR3 protein: CASSLNPAGVTIYF; CDR3 length: 14; V gene: TRBV7-8
CDR3 protein: CASSGRGGAPSSSYNEQFF; CDR3 length: 19; V gene: TRBV7-9